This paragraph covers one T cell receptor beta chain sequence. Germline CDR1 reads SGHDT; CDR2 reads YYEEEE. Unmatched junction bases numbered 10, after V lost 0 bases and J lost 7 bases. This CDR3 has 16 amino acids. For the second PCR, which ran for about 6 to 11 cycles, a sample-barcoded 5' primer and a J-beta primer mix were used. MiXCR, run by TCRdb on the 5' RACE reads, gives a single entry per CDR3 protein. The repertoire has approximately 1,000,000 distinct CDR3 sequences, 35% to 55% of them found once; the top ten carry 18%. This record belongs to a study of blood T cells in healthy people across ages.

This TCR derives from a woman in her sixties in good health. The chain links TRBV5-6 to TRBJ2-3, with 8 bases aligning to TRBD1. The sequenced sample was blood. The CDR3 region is CASSLAGQGARNTQYF. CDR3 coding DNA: TGTGCCAGCAGCTTGGCAGGGCAGGGGGCGAGGAATACGCAGTATTTT. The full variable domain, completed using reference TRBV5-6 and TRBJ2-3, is DAGVTQSPTHLIKTRGQQVTLRCSPKSGHDTVSWYQQALGQGPQFIFQYYEEEERQRGNFPDRFSGHQFPNYSSELNVNALLLGDSALYLCASSLAGQGARNTQYFGPGTRLTVL.